This paragraph reports one T cell receptor (beta chain). PCR involved 60 Vbeta and 13 Jbeta primers. Method: immunoSEQ multiplex PCR; TCRdb's copy keeps in-frame clones and lacks some. The sample has roughly 140,000 clones; 68% are singletons. This sample was taken from a study of cytomegalovirus exposure and HLA in healthy donors. Study-level background: T cells numbering about 180 million yielded 95 million to 140 million unique TCR beta sequences in an earlier analysis.

The CDR3 is made up of 15 amino acids. Germline CDR1 is ENHRY and CDR2 is SYGVKD. V lost 11 bases and J lost 3; bases outside the gene matches: 11. The chain is built from TRBV10-3 and TRBJ2-1; TRBD2 matches 9 bases. This sequence originates from a man aged 55 to 70 in good health and CMV-seronegative. The sample was PBMCs. The CDR3 region has the DNA TGTGCCGCGAACGGGGCGGGGGGGAACTACAATGAGCAGTTCTTC. Protein: CAANGAGGNYNEQFF.